The sequence of this T cell receptor (beta chain) was determined in a study of blood T cell repertoires in COVID-19. Background on the study: The samples span acute and convalescent COVID-19 from the United States, Italy and Spain.

Assay used: immunoSEQ multiplex PCR; TCRdb lists only in-frame clones, some missing. The table records about 320,000 clones, 85% to 95% of them present only once. Contact with a PCR-confirmed or clinician-diagnosed COVID-19 case occurred within 2 weeks of entry. The specimen sequenced was PBMCs or T cells enriched from blood (not recorded which). The TCR was taken from a woman in her twenties or thirties who had been exposed to COVID-19.

CDR3: CASSRQGYGYTF. CDR3 sequence (DNA): TGTGCCAGCAGCCGACAGGGTTATGGCTACACCTTC. The chain employs TRBV7-8 and TRBJ1-2; TRBD1 agrees at 7 bases. CDR3 length: 12 residues. The germline V gene encodes CDR1 SGHVS and CDR2 FQNEAQ. With 5 bases clipped from V and 5 bases from J, the junction kept 2 bases outside the gene matches.